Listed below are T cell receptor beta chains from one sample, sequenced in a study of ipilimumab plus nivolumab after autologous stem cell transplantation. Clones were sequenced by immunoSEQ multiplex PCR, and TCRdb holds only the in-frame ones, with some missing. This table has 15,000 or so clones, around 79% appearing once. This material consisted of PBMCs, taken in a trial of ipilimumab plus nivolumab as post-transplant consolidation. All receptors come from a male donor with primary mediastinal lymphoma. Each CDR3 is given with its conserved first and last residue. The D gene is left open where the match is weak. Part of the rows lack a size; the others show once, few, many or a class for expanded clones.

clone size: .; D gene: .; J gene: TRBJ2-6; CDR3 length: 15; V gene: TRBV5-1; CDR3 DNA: TGCGCCAGCAGCTTCGGACGGGGAGCTGCCAACGTCCTGACTTTC; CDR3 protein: CASSFGRGAANVLTF
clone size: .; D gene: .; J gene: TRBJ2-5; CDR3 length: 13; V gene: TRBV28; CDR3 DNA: TGTGCCAGCGGCAGAGGGGGCCAAGAGACCCAGTACTTC; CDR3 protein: CASGRGGQETQYF
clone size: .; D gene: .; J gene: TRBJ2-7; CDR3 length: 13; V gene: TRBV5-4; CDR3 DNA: TGTGCCAGCAGCCCCACTGGCTCCTACGAGCAGTACTTC; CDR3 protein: CASSPTGSYEQYF
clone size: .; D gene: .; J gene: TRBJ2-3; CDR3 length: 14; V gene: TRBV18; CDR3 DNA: TGTGCCAGCTCACCGGCTAGCGGCACAGATACGCAGTATTTT; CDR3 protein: CASSPASGTDTQYF
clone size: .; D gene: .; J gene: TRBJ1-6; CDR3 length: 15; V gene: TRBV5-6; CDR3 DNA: TGTGCCAGCAGCCCAACGGGGAAAGATAATTCACCCCTCCACTTT; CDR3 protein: CASSPTGKDNSPLHF
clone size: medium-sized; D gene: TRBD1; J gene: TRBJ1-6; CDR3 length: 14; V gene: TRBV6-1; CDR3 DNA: TGTGCCAGCAGTGAGACAGGGGAGGGATCACCCCTCCACTTT; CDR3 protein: CASSETGEGSPLHF
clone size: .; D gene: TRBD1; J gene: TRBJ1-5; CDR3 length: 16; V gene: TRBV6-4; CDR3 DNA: TGTGCCAGCAGTGGTGGGGGGACAGGGCCCCCGGGGCCCCAGCATTTT; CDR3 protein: CASSGGGTGPPGPQHF
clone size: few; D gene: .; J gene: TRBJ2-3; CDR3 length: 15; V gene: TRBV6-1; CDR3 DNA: TGTGCCAGCAGTGAAGCCGGGAGATCCACAGATACGCAGTATTTT; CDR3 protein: CASSEAGRSTDTQYF
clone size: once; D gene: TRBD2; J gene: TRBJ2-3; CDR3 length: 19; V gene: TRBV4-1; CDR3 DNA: TGCGCCAGCAGCCAAGCTCGGGGTGTCGCGGGGGGATTCACAGATACGCAGTATTTT; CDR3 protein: CASSQARGVAGGFTDTQYF
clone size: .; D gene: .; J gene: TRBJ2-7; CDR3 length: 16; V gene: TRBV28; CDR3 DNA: TGTGCCAGCAGTTGGACCCGACTAGTCCCCCGGGACGAGCAGTACTTC; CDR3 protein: CASSWTRLVPRDEQYF
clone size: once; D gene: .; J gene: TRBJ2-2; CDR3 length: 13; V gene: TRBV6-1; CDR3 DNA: TGTGCCAGCAGTGATCGGGAAGCCGGGGAGCTGTTTTTT; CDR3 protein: CASSDREAGELFF
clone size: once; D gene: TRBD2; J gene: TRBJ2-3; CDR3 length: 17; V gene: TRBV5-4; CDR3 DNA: TGTGCCAGCAGCAAATCTAGCGGGGGGGCCTTCGCAGATACGCAGTATTTT; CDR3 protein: CASSKSSGGAFADTQYF
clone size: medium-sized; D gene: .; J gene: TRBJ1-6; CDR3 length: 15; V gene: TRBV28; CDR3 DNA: TGTGCCAGCAGACCAAAGGACGAGTATAATTCACCCCTCCACTTT; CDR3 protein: CASRPKDEYNSPLHF
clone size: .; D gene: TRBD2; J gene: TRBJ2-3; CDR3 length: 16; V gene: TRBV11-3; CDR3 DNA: TGTGCCAGCAGCTTAGATGGAGACAGCGGGAGAAATCCGCAGTATTTT; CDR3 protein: CASSLDGDSGRNPQYF
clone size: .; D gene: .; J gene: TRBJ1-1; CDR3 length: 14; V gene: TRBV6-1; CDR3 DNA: TGTGCCAGCTTAGGGGGGGGCTTGAACACTGAAGCTTTCTTT; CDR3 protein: CASLGGGLNTEAFF
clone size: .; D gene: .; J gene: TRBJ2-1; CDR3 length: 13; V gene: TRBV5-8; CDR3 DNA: TGTGCCAGCAGCGCCCTTCTGAGTACGGTGCAGTTCTTC; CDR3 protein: CASSALLSTVQFF
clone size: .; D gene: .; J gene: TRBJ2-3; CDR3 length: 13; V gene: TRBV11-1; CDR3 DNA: TGTGCCAGCAGCTTAGTTGCGTCGGATACGCAGTATTTT; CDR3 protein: CASSLVASDTQYF
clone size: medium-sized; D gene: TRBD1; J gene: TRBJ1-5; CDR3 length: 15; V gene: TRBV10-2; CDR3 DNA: TGCGCCAGCTCCCCCGGGACAGGGGAAAATCAGCCCCAGCATTTT; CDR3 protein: CASSPGTGENQPQHF
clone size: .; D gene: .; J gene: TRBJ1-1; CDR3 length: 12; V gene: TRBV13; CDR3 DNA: TGTGCCAGCAGCTTAGGACCCTCTAGGGCTTTCTTT; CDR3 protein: CASSLGPSRAFF
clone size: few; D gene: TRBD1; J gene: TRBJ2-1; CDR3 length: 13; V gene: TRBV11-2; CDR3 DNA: TGTGCCAGCAGCTGGACAGGGTCTGGTGAGCAGTTCTTC; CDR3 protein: CASSWTGSGEQFF
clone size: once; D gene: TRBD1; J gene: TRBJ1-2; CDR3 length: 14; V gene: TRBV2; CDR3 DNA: TGTGCCAGGTGGGACAGCAATTTAAACTATGGCTACACCTTC; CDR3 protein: CARWDSNLNYGYTF
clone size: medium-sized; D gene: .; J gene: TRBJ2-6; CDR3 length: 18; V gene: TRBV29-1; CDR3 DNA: TGCAGCGTTGAAGATCCCCAGGACAACCGCTCTGGGGCCAACGTCCTGACTTTC; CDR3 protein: CSVEDPQDNRSGANVLTF
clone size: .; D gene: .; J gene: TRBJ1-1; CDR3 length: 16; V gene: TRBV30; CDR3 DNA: TGTGCCTGGAGTGTACCGAGCCCAGTGACAAACACTGAAGCTTTCTTT; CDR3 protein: CAWSVPSPVTNTEAFF
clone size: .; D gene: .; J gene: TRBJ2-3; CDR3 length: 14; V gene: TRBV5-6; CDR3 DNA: TGTGCCAGCAGCTTGGGGTCTCCCAAAGATACGCAGTATTTT; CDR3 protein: CASSLGSPKDTQYF
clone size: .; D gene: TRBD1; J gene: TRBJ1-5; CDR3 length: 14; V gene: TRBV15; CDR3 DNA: TGTGCCACCAGCAGGGATACAGGGGATCAGCCCCAGCATTTT; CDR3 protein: CATSRDTGDQPQHF
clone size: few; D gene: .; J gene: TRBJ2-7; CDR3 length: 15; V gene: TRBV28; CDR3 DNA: TGTGCCAGCACCCTCGGTCGGAGGAGCTCCTACGAGCAGTACTTC; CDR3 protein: CASTLGRRSSYEQYF
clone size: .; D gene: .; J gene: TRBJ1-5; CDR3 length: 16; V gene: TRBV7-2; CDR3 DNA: TGTGCCAGCAGCTTAGATGGCGTCTATAGCAATCAGCCCCAGCATTTT; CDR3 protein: CASSLDGVYSNQPQHF
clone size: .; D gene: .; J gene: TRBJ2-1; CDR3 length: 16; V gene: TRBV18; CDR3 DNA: TGTGCCAGCTCAGCGAATAGCCAACCCCAGGAGGGTGAGCAGTTCTTC; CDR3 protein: CASSANSQPQEGEQFF
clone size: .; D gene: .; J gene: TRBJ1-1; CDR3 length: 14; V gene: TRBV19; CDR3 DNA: TGTGCCAGTAGTATGCGACAGGTCGGCACTGAAGCTTTCTTT; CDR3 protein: CASSMRQVGTEAFF
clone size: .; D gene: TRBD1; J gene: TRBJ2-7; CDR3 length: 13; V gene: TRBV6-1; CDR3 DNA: TGTGCCAGCAGAGTCGGGACAGCCTACGAGCAGTACTTC; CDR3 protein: CASRVGTAYEQYF
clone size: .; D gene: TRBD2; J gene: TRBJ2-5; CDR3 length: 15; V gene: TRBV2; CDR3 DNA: TGTGCCAGCAGGGCCCCTTCCGGGAGGGCCGAGACCCAGTACTTC; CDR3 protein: CASRAPSGRAETQYF
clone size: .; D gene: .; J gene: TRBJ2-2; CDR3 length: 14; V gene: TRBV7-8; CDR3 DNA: TGTGCCAGCAAGCGTGACTTGAACACCGGGGAGCTGTTTTTT; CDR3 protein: CASKRDLNTGELFF
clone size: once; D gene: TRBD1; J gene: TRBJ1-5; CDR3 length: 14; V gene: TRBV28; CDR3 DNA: TGTGCCAGCAAACTTATACAGGGGACTCAGCCCCAGCATTTT; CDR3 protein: CASKLIQGTQPQHF
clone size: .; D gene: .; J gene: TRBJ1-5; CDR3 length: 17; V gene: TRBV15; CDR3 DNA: TGTGCCACCAGCAGAGAATCAGCAGGGTACAGCAATCAGCCCCAGCATTTT; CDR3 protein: CATSRESAGYSNQPQHF
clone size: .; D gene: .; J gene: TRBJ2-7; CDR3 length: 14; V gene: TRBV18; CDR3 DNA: TGTGCCAGCTCAGACAGTTCCTTCTCCTACGAGCAGTACTTC; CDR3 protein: CASSDSSFSYEQYF
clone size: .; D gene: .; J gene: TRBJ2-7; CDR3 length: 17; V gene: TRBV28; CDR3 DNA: TGTGCCAGCAGTTTCAGGTTGGGTGGCAGCGACTCCTACGAGCAGTACTTC; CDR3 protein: CASSFRLGGSDSYEQYF
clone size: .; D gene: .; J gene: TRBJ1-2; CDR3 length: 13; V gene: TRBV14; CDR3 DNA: TGTGCCAGCAGCACCGGAGGGGACTATGGCTACACCTTC; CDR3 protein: CASSTGGDYGYTF
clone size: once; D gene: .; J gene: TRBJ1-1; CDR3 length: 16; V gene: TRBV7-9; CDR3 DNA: TGTGCCAGCAGTCTCCTGGGTGGGGGGGGGAACACTGAAGCTTTCTTT; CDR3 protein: CASSLLGGGGNTEAFF
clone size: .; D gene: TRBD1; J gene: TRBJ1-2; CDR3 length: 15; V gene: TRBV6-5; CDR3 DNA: TGTGCCAGCAGTTACTTGGACAGGACCAACTATGGCTACACCTTC; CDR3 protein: CASSYLDRTNYGYTF
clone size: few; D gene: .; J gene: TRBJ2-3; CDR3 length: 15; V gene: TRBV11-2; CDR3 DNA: TGTGCCAGCAGCTTTAGCGGCAAAAACACAGATACGCAGTATTTT; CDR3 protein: CASSFSGKNTDTQYF
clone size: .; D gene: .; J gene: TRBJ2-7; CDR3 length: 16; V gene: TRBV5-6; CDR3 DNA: TGTGCCAGCAGCCCCACCTACCAGCCCGGGAGATACGAGCAGTACTTC; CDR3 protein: CASSPTYQPGRYEQYF
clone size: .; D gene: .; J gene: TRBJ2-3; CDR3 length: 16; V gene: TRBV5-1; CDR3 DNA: TGCGCCAGCAGCTTGGGGTTTATCGGGGCTCCAGATACGCAGTATTTT; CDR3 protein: CASSLGFIGAPDTQYF